This passage covers 13 T cell receptor beta chains from one sample sequenced in a study of T cells in Graves' hyperthyroidism and ophthalmopathy. RNA transcripts yielded amplified TCR beta CDR3 regions. A set of HTBI primers served as the primers for a first-round RT-PCR of the TCR CDR3. In TCRdb, the multiplex PCR reads were re-called with MiXCR into one record per CDR3 protein. Among more than 550,000 distinct CDR3 sequences listed, about 45% were seen once. The specimen sequenced was peripheral blood or thyroid tissue (not recorded which). These receptor sequences come from an adult man with Graves' disease, either hyperthyroidism or ophthalmopathy (not recorded which).

This clonotype was seen a handful of times. V gene TRBV7-2 combines with J gene TRBJ2-7; 12 bases agree with TRBD2. The CDR3 covers 15 residues. Germline V gene sequence: CDR1 SGHTA, CDR2 FQGNSA. Germline trimming cut 5 bases from V and 7 bases from J; bases unmatched to any gene: 9. CDR3 DNA: TGTGCCAGCAGCCCAGCCGGACTAGCGGGACCGGAGCAGTACTTC. Protein product: CASSPAGLAGPEQYF.

This clonotype has only a few counts. This rearrangement joins TRBV12-5 to TRBJ2-5, with 10 bases fitting TRBD2. Germline assignment: CDR1 LGHNT and CDR2 FRNRAP. This CDR3 is 16 amino acids long. CDR3 DNA: TGTGCCAGCAGCCGTGGCACTAGCGGGGAACTCAAGACCCAGTACTTC. It codes for CASSRGTSGELKTQYF.

The chain joins TRBV29-1 to TRBJ1-2, with 8 bases that match TRBD1. The CDR3 runs 13 residues. The V gene end was trimmed by 6 bases and the J gene end by 0 bases; junction bases not matched to a gene: 3. CDR1 and CDR2 (germline): SQVTM, ANQGSEA. The CDR3 loop is CSVQTGANYGYTF. CDR3 coding DNA: TGCAGCGTCCAGACAGGGGCTAACTATGGCTACACCTTC.

This clonotype was observed many times. This chain links TRBV25-1 with TRBJ1-6; no definite D call. Germline CDR1 and CDR2: MGHDK and SYGVNS. The CDR3 is 12 residues long. The V and J ends lost 5 bases and 6 bases respectively, with 5 bases between them. The CDR3 DNA follows: TGTGCCAGCAGTACGGGTAATTCACCCCTCCACTTT. This codes for CASSTGNSPLHF.

In DNA, the CDR3 is TGTGCCAGCAGTACAGGGGGCGCTTATGAAAAACTGTTTTTT. Its protein product is CASSTGGAYEKLFF. V and J are TRBV12-3 or TRBV12-4 and TRBJ1-4; TRBD1 matches at 9 bases. The CDR3 contains 14 residues. V dropped 5 bases and J dropped 6; count of bases not matched to a gene: 4.

This clonotype was found many times. The V gene is TRBV7-2, the J gene TRBJ1-2, with 8 bases identical to TRBD1. Germline CDR1 is SGHTA and CDR2 is FQGNSA. The CDR3 extends over 14 amino acids. J lost 4 bases, V lost 4 bases, and 5 bases had no gene match. In nucleotides, the CDR3 is TGTGCCAGCAGCTCCTTGACAGGGGCCTATGGCTACACCTTC. Amino acids: CASSSLTGAYGYTF.

About this clonotype: The final CDR3 position lacks the conserved phenylalanine or tryptophan, pointing to a likely read error. This chain joins TRBV20-1 and TRBJ1-2; 9 bases map to TRBD1. The CDR3 spans 12 residues. V trimming: 4 bases; J trimming: 8 bases; junction bases outside the gene matches: 5. The germline CDR1 and CDR2 sequences are DFQATT and SNEGSKA (reference sequence). The CDR3 loop reads CSAITGGSGYTS. CDR3 sequence (DNA): TGCAGTGCTATAACAGGGGGCTCAGGCTACACCTCC.

The table lists this clonotype with a few counts. An end of the junction differs from the germline gene, which may be a read error. This chain joins TRBV29-1 and TRBJ1-3, with D unclear. Germline CDR1 and CDR2: SQVTM and ANQGSEA. The CDR3 loop spans 10 amino acids. The CDR3 here is CSVGQGWPHF. The CDR3, as DNA: TGCAGCGTTGGTCAAGGGTGGCCGCATTTT.

CDR3 DNA sequence: TGTGCCAGCAGCGGACTAGCGGGAGGGCCAGGCTACGAGCAGTACTTC. This translates into CASSGLAGGPGYEQYF. The genes are TRBV7-9 and TRBJ2-7, with TRBD2 matching 15 bases. Trimming took 5 bases from V and 3 from J; bases not matched to a gene: 5. This CDR3 region has 16 residues. Per the germline V gene, CDR1 is SEHNR and CDR2 is FQNEAQ (reference sequence).

This clonotype has ten or more counts. The CDR3 reads CATSDHGQGPLHF. The CDR3 DNA reads TGTGCCACCAGTGACCACGGACAGGGCCCCCTCCACTTT. This rearrangement joins TRBV24-1 to TRBJ1-6; 8 positions match TRBD1. The CDR3 totals 13 residues. The germline V gene encodes CDR1 KGHDR and CDR2 SFDVKD. V shed 4 bases and J 13 bases; nucleotides not matched to a gene: 5.

V gene TRBV7-3 combines with J gene TRBJ2-6, with unresolved D. Germline V gives CDR1 SGHTA, CDR2 FQGTGA. CDR3 length equals 15 residues. Trimming left V 4 bases short and J 5 bases short, with 12 bases between. CDR3 region: CASSSYTGRANVLTF. CDR3 DNA: TGTGCCAGCAGCTCGTACACCGGGCGGGCCAACGTCCTGACTTTC.

The chain employs TRBV7-6 and TRBJ1-3; 10 bases match TRBD1. The germline V gene has CDR1 SGHVS and CDR2 FNYEAQ. CDR3 size: 20 residues. V dropped 4 bases and J dropped 0; count of bases not matched to a gene: 15. The CDR3 sequence: CASSSKRRQGAITSGNTIYF. CDR3 nucleotide sequence: TGTGCCAGCAGCTCTAAACGCAGACAGGGGGCTATTACCTCTGGAAACACCATATATTTT.

This clonotype has a handful of counts. CDR3 DNA sequence: TGTGCCACCAGCAGAGATCTAGGCAGAGGGACAGGGGAGCTGTTTTTT. The encoded protein is CATSRDLGRGTGELFF. The chain couples TRBV15 to TRBJ1-4, with D possibly being TRBD1 (6 bases). The DNA end lines up better with TRBJ2-2; the J call may be wrong. The CDR3 totals 16 residues. The germline CDR1 and CDR2 sequences are LNHNV and YYDKDF (reference sequence).